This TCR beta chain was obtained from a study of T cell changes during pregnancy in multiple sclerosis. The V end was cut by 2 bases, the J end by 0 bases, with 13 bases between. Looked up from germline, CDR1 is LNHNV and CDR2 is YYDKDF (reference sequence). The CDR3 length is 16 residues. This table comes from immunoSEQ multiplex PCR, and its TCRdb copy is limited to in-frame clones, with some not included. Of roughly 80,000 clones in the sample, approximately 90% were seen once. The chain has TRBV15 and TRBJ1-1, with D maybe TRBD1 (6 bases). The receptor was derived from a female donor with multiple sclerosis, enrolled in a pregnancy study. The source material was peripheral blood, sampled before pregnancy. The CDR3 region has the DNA TGTGCCACCAGCAGACTTCCCAGGACAGTGAACACTGAAGCTTTCTTT. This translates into CATSRLPRTVNTEAFF.